Listed below are T cell receptor beta chains from one sample, sequenced in a study of cytomegalovirus exposure and HLA in healthy donors. The protocol was immunoSEQ multiplex PCR, while the TCRdb copy is restricted to in-frame clones and leaves out a portion. The table lists about 78,000 clones, around 82% of them singletons. The sample consisted of PBMCs. The receptors stem from a male donor in good health and CMV-seronegative. CDR3s include the opening cysteine and the closing phenylalanine or tryptophan. D genes are given only for firm matches. Where a row states a size, it is once, few, many or the class of an expanded clone; other rows omit it.

D: TRBD1; J: TRBJ2-1; V: TRBV27; size: NA; CDR3: CASSPPTGGQFF; DNA: TGTGCCAGCAGCCCCCCGACAGGGGGGCAGTTCTTC
D: TRBD1; J: TRBJ1-2; V: TRBV2; size: NA; CDR3: CASSVRGETGAYTF; DNA: TGTGCCAGCAGTGTCCGGGGTGAGACAGGGGCCTACACCTTC
D: TRBD1; J: TRBJ1-1; V: TRBV27; size: NA; CDR3: CASRRPQGANTEAFF; DNA: TGTGCCAGCAGGCGTCCCCAGGGGGCGAACACTGAAGCTTTCTTT
D: TRBD1; J: TRBJ2-7; V: TRBV19; size: NA; CDR3: CASSIGRTGGDYEQYF; DNA: TGTGCCAGTAGTATAGGGCGGACAGGGGGAGACTACGAGCAGTACTTC
D: NA; J: TRBJ2-3; V: TRBV5-8; size: NA; CDR3: CASSLFPDTQYF; DNA: TGTGCCAGCAGCTTGTTTCCGGATACGCAGTATTTT
D: NA; J: TRBJ2-3; V: TRBV28; size: NA; CDR3: CASSFGGTEADTQYF; DNA: TGTGCCAGCAGTTTCGGCGGCACCGAGGCAGATACGCAGTATTTT
D: NA; J: TRBJ2-7; V: TRBV5-6; size: once; CDR3: CASSLPHEGEQYF; DNA: TGTGCCAGCAGCTTGCCCCACGAGGGTGAGCAGTACTTC
D: TRBD1; J: TRBJ2-7; V: TRBV10-3; size: NA; CDR3: CAISETGGNEQYF; DNA: TGTGCCATCAGCGAGACAGGGGGAAACGAGCAGTACTTC
D: TRBD1; J: TRBJ1-1; V: TRBV27; size: NA; CDR3: CASNRQGPNTEAFF; DNA: TGTGCCAGCAACCGACAGGGGCCGAACACTGAAGCTTTCTTT
D: TRBD2; J: TRBJ2-5; V: TRBV7-2; size: NA; CDR3: CASSLLTSWAQETQYF; DNA: TGTGCCAGCAGCTTACTGACTAGCTGGGCTCAAGAGACCCAGTACTTC
D: NA; J: TRBJ2-7; V: TRBV6-5; size: NA; CDR3: CASSYPLGEQYF; DNA: TGTGCCAGCAGTTACCCACTAGGAGAGCAGTACTTC
D: NA; J: TRBJ2-7; V: TRBV5-1; size: NA; CDR3: CASSLGQASYEQYF; DNA: TGCGCCAGCAGCTTGGGACAGGCTTCCTACGAGCAGTACTTC
D: TRBD1; J: TRBJ1-2; V: TRBV7-2; size: few; CDR3: CASSQGADYGYTF; DNA: TGTGCCAGCAGCCAGGGGGCGGACTATGGCTACACCTTC
D: TRBD2; J: TRBJ2-7; V: TRBV7-9; size: NA; CDR3: CASSLARASGPTEQYF; DNA: TGTGCCAGCAGCTTAGCTCGGGCTAGCGGTCCTACCGAGCAGTACTTC
D: NA; J: TRBJ2-7; V: TRBV19; size: NA; CDR3: CASSSGYNEQYF; DNA: TGTGCCAGTAGTTCGGGGTACAACGAGCAGTACTTC
D: NA; J: TRBJ1-2; V: TRBV19; size: NA; CDR3: CASSPTGSNYGYTF; DNA: TGTGCCAGTAGCCCGACAGGTTCTAACTATGGCTACACCTTC
D: TRBD1; J: TRBJ2-1; V: TRBV5-1; size: NA; CDR3: CASSFGTENNEQFF; DNA: TGCGCCAGCAGCTTCGGGACAGAGAACAATGAGCAGTTCTTC
D: TRBD2; J: TRBJ2-1; V: TRBV15; size: NA; CDR3: CATSRGAGVVNNEQFF; DNA: TGTGCCACCAGCAGAGGGGCGGGAGTTGTCAACAATGAGCAGTTCTTC
D: NA; J: TRBJ2-5; V: TRBV7-9; size: NA; CDR3: CASSLTAGLSETQYF; DNA: TGTGCCAGCAGCTTAACCGCAGGGTTATCAGAGACCCAGTACTTC
D: TRBD2; J: TRBJ2-7; V: TRBV5-1; size: NA; CDR3: CASSLGLAGVGEQYF; DNA: TGCGCCAGCAGCTTAGGACTAGCGGGAGTCGGGGAGCAGTACTTC
D: TRBD2; J: TRBJ2-3; V: TRBV5-1; size: NA; CDR3: CASKGAGEITDTQYF; DNA: TGCGCCAGCAAGGGAGCGGGAGAGATCACAGATACGCAGTATTTT
D: TRBD1; J: TRBJ2-2; V: TRBV19; size: few; CDR3: CASSITGGGTGELFF; DNA: TGTGCCAGTAGTATAACAGGGGGCGGAACCGGGGAGCTGTTTTTT
D: TRBD1; J: TRBJ2-7; V: TRBV6-1; size: NA; CDR3: CASRDTGGWKGEQYF; DNA: TGTGCCAGCAGGGACACAGGGGGCTGGAAGGGGGAGCAGTACTTC
D: NA; J: TRBJ2-5; V: TRBV7-9; size: NA; CDR3: CASSLAGHQYQETQYF; DNA: TGTGCCAGCAGCTTAGCGGGACACCAGTACCAAGAGACCCAGTACTTC
D: NA; J: TRBJ1-2; V: TRBV7-2; size: NA; CDR3: CASSSSGYGYTF; DNA: TGTGCCAGCAGTTCAAGCGGCTATGGCTACACCTTC
D: NA; J: TRBJ1-2; V: TRBV28; size: NA; CDR3: CASSSRGTPRLYGYTF; DNA: TGTGCCAGCAGCAGTAGGGGGACCCCGAGACTCTATGGCTACACCTTC
D: NA; J: TRBJ1-2; V: TRBV5-1; size: NA; CDR3: CASSEGHSISAGYTF; DNA: TGCGCCAGCAGCGAGGGACACTCCATCAGCGCTGGCTACACCTTC
D: TRBD1; J: TRBJ1-2; V: TRBV5-1; size: NA; CDR3: CASSLRTGGYDYGYTF; DNA: TGCGCCAGCAGTCTTCGGACAGGGGGGTATGACTATGGCTACACCTTC
D: TRBD1; J: TRBJ1-1; V: TRBV9; size: NA; CDR3: CASSQGTNTEAFF; DNA: TGTGCCAGCTCACAGGGGACGAACACTGAAGCTTTCTTT
D: TRBD1; J: TRBJ2-2; V: TRBV6-6; size: once; CDR3: CASSYQGVRTGELFF; DNA: TGTGCCAGCAGTTACCAGGGGGTGAGGACCGGGGAGCTGTTTTTT
D: NA; J: TRBJ2-1; V: TRBV19; size: NA; CDR3: CASTPREAPLNEQFF; DNA: TGTGCCAGTACCCCGAGGGAGGCCCCACTCAATGAGCAGTTCTTC
D: TRBD2; J: TRBJ2-3; V: TRBV9; size: NA; CDR3: CASSVASGRSGADTQYF; DNA: TGTGCCAGCAGCGTCGCTAGCGGGAGATCCGGGGCAGATACGCAGTATTTT
D: NA; J: TRBJ2-7; V: TRBV10-3; size: NA; CDR3: CATRITYEQYF; DNA: TGTGCCACACGAATTACATACGAGCAGTACTTC
D: NA; J: TRBJ2-7; V: TRBV14; size: NA; CDR3: CASSQAVFSYEQYF; DNA: TGTGCCAGCAGCCAAGCGGTTTTCTCCTACGAGCAGTACTTC
D: TRBD2; J: TRBJ2-1; V: TRBV5-1; size: NA; CDR3: CASSLAGTSAWDEQFF; DNA: TGCGCCAGCAGCTTGGCTGGGACTAGCGCTTGGGATGAGCAGTTCTTC
D: NA; J: TRBJ2-1; V: TRBV2; size: NA; CDR3: CASSESVQAEQFF; DNA: TGTGCCAGCAGTGAATCAGTTCAAGCGGAGCAGTTCTTC
D: NA; J: TRBJ1-2; V: TRBV4-3; size: NA; CDR3: CASSQDGGRSPSYTF; DNA: TGCGCCAGCAGCCAAGATGGAGGGAGATCCCCTTCCTACACCTTC
D: TRBD1; J: TRBJ2-1; V: TRBV29-1; size: NA; CDR3: CSVAGTAVLYNEQFF; DNA: TGCAGCGTAGCTGGGACAGCCGTTCTCTACAATGAGCAGTTCTTC
D: NA; J: TRBJ1-1; V: TRBV14; size: few; CDR3: CASSQWGREAFF; DNA: TGTGCCAGCAGCCAATGGGGGCGTGAAGCTTTCTTT
D: TRBD1; J: TRBJ2-7; V: TRBV6-5; size: NA; CDR3: CASSWPGQGDEQYF; DNA: TGTGCCAGCAGTTGGCCGGGACAGGGGGACGAGCAGTACTTC
D: TRBD1; J: TRBJ2-7; V: TRBV19; size: NA; CDR3: CASSIRWTGDEQYF; DNA: TGTGCCAGTAGTATAAGATGGACAGGGGACGAGCAGTACTTC
D: TRBD2; J: TRBJ2-5; V: TRBV5-1; size: NA; CDR3: CASSSVAGAGETQYF; DNA: TGCGCCAGCAGCTCAGTAGCGGGGGCGGGTGAGACCCAGTACTTC
D: TRBD1; J: TRBJ1-1; V: TRBV9; size: NA; CDR3: CASSLGQGEAFF; DNA: TGTGCCAGCAGCCTCGGACAGGGGGAAGCTTTCTTT
D: NA; J: TRBJ1-5; V: TRBV27; size: NA; CDR3: CASSLGTLNQPQHF; DNA: TGTGCCAGCAGTTTAGGGACTCTTAATCAGCCCCAGCATTTT
D: NA; J: TRBJ2-6; V: TRBV5-1; size: NA; CDR3: CASSGNRGPSGANVLTF; DNA: TGCGCCAGCAGCGGGAACCGGGGTCCCTCTGGGGCCAACGTCCTGACTTTC
D: NA; J: TRBJ1-2; V: TRBV6-5; size: NA; CDR3: CASSYWGGGYGYPF; DNA: TGTGCCAGCAGTTACTGGGGTGGAGGCTATGGCTACCCCTTC
D: NA; J: TRBJ2-7; V: TRBV5-1; size: NA; CDR3: CASSLVLLAFGGNYEQYF; DNA: TGCGCCAGCAGCTTGGTCCTACTCGCCTTCGGGGGTAACTACGAGCAGTACTTC
D: NA; J: TRBJ2-1; V: TRBV27; size: NA; CDR3: CASSLARGSNEQFF; DNA: TGTGCCAGCAGTTTGGCCCGGGGATCCAATGAGCAGTTCTTC
D: NA; J: TRBJ1-2; V: TRBV6-1; size: NA; CDR3: CASSDVFSTF; DNA: TGTGCCAGCAGTGATGTCTTCTCCACCTTC
D: TRBD1; J: TRBJ2-7; V: TRBV19; size: few; CDR3: CASSQTGTGRYEQYF; DNA: TGTGCCAGTAGCCAGACCGGGACAGGGCGCTACGAGCAGTACTTC
D: NA; J: TRBJ2-1; V: TRBV7-6; size: NA; CDR3: CASSPDSDAYNEQFF; DNA: TGTGCCAGCAGCCCAGACAGTGACGCCTACAATGAGCAGTTCTTC
D: TRBD1; J: TRBJ1-5; V: TRBV6-1; size: once; CDR3: CASSDLQGWQPQHF; DNA: TGTGCCAGCAGTGATCTACAGGGGTGGCAGCCCCAGCATTTT
D: TRBD1; J: TRBJ1-2; V: TRBV10-3; size: NA; CDR3: CAISESRATGKQDYGYTF; DNA: TGTGCCATCAGTGAGTCGAGAGCGACAGGGAAACAAGACTATGGCTACACCTTC
D: NA; J: TRBJ1-1; V: TRBV18; size: few; CDR3: CASSPSGRGTEAFF; DNA: TGTGCCAGCTCACCTTCGGGGAGGGGCACTGAAGCTTTCTTT
D: TRBD1; J: TRBJ2-7; V: TRBV5-1; size: NA; CDR3: CASSLGDRTIYEQYF; DNA: TGCGCCAGCAGCTTGGGGGACAGGACGATCTACGAGCAGTACTTC
D: NA; J: TRBJ2-7; V: TRBV4-1; size: NA; CDR3: CASSRAPGTLGEQYF; DNA: TGCGCCAGCAGCCGCGCCCCTGGGACTCTGGGCGAGCAGTACTTC
D: NA; J: TRBJ2-1; V: TRBV27; size: NA; CDR3: CASSFFTTSYNEQFF; DNA: TGTGCCAGCAGTTTTTTTACTACCTCCTACAATGAGCAGTTCTTC